The entry below gives a single T cell receptor beta chain sequence along with its context. Its antigen has not been determined. No base qualities exist here, and no much larger clone lies one base off it. The data are from a study of cytomegalovirus exposure and HLA in healthy donors (TCRdb year 2017). About the investigation overall: An earlier analysis of several hundred of the donors reported approximately 270 Gb of sequence data and 117 million unique TCR beta sequences from 150 million to 200 million T cells. Among over 350 genotyped donors of the cohort, an average of about 240,000 unique TCR beta nucleotide sequences were sequenced per donor, about a sixth of them non-productive. Typing coverage differed by locus: A, B, C, DRB1 and DQB1 were typed in about 620-640 donors, DQA1 in 522, DPA1 in 600 to 610, and DPB1 in just under 480. The study aimed to test whether cataloging public T cell receptors could reveal signatures of past pathogen exposure. An early release that covered about 600 HLA-typed donors contained about 300 gigabases of sequencing data and 70 million to 100 million unique TCR sequences. The genetic ancestry cluster associated with self-reported Caucasian donors included roughly four fifths of the 398 genotyped donors. The later analysis used no new phenotypic data to find candidate immune exposures, relying instead on TCR beta sequences and their occurrence across donors. To predict cytomegalovirus infection status, the study brought together high-throughput TCR immunosequencing, statistical association of individual TCRs with disease status, and machine learning. The T cell repertoires of under 700 subjects were profiled by immunosequencing and related to cytomegalovirus serostatus. In an earlier analysis of roughly 580 of the donors, high-throughput TCR beta sequencing was used to judge whether each TCR beta V gene segment behaved as functional or pseudogenic. Genome-wide SNP genotypes for about 55% of the roughly 670 donors were used in a later genetic analysis, which treated that subset as a discovery cohort. A handful of DR-DQ haplotypes were treated as single units for association and clustering because of strong linkage in the cohort. Donor age, sex, ethnicity and CMV serostatus were collected together with the repertoire data. A later analysis re-analyzed previously published TCR beta repertoires from 650 to 800 donors and added high-resolution HLA genotyping to study TCR occurrence patterns. HLA typing included class I and class II loci at four-digit resolution. Along with the roughly 700-subject first cohort, a separate validation cohort of over a hundred different subjects was used. Every repertoire in the discovery cohort had been generated on one and the same sequencing platform.

The cohort consisted of some 670 healthy bone marrow donors. All cohort members were sampled while nominally healthy, although unrecorded immune exposures were likely present. The donor tested CMV seropositive, placing the donor among the 250 to 350 seropositive members of the cohort. Every donor gave a peripheral blood sample, and the peripheral blood mononuclear cells from that sample were used for TCR beta sequencing. Genomic DNA was extracted from the blood cell samples with the Qiagen DNeasy Blood Extraction Kit. Overall study results and their limits: A later analysis reported that several top co-occurrence clusters appeared linked to parvovirus B19, influenza, CMV and Epstein-Barr virus. While some public TCRs were present in many individuals, most TCR sequences turned up only very rarely across donors. In this cohort, only TCR beta chains were sequenced, and detectable features were limited by the absence of alpha or paired-chain data. The presence/absence analyses assumed that sequencing depth was roughly uniform across donors, and that assumption may not be true. In both the original and validation cohorts, the classifier was reported to diagnose cytomegalovirus status with high specificity and sensitivity. Some IMGT-functional V segments, including TRBV6-2 and TRBV6-3, could not be distinguished by the 87-base-pair reads and were therefore excluded. An association between a missense DCLRE1C variant and V-gene and J-gene trimming of TCR beta chains was found in a later genetic analysis and replicated in an independent cohort. A later analysis found that HLA-associated TCR beta chains were more clonally expanded and had lower generation probabilities than equally common non-associated chains. A further reported finding was that TCR beta sequences accurately predicted the HLA-A and HLA-B alleles for most subjects in the first cohort. According to the authors, the approach could potentially be generalized to other disease states and immunological phenotypes. Over 15 rarely observed V segments, including chromosome 9 orphons, were excluded from the earlier analysis of a few hundred of the donors because counts were too low. In an earlier analysis of some 500 of the donors, most TCR beta V segments were observed in productive rearrangements about 90% or about 30% of the time, broadly matching IMGT annotations. Assigning TCR associations to individual alleles was difficult when HLA alleles, especially DR and DQ, strongly co-occurred. Three of the identified cytomegalovirus-associated TCR beta chains were confirmed in vitro to be specific for cytomegalovirus antigens. Linkage disequilibrium might explain the correlated functional status among segregating V segments, but an unknown experimental factor could not be ruled out. Specific HLA alleles were associated with roughly 16,000 TCR beta sequences at a false discovery rate of 0.05 in a later analysis. The study listed around 160 TCR beta chains as associated with cytomegalovirus. A group of highly shared sequence variants was considered likely to be a technical artifact of the sequencing pipeline. Because some donors lacked HLA typing at each locus, the association tests relied only on the typed subset. In a later analysis, most CMV-associated TCR beta chains were found to appear HLA-restricted, with HLA associations seemingly driven largely by CMV exposure. Immune exposure information for the cohort was limited to CMV serostatus. In a later analysis, TCR association rates were found to vary across HLA loci, with the most associated TCRs seen for DRB1 alleles and the fewest for HLA-C alleles. A later genetic analysis reported fewer N-insertions in productive TCRs among donors in an Asian-associated ancestry cluster than the approximately 670-donor mean.

Library generation was performed with the immunoSEQ multiplex PCR assay. For the multiplex PCR, a mixture combining 60 forward primers for TCR Vbeta segments and 13 reverse primers for TCR Jbeta segments was used. A multiplex PCR assay on genomic DNA amplified the CDR3 region of rearranged TCR beta genes. The amplified TCR beta libraries were sequenced on the Illumina HiSeq System as 87-base-pair reads. Per the source publication's procedure: A later analysis tallied 75 million to 95 million unique TCR beta chains across the 666 repertoires, and around 10 million of those chains were shared by two or more donors. Raw reads were error-corrected and collapsed into unique sequences by a nearest-neighbor algorithm in which closely related sequences were merged to remove PCR and sequencing errors. To assign V, D and J gene segments, CDR3 sequences were aligned to IMGT reference sequences. Each retained sequence needed at least a six-nucleotide match to both a V gene segment and a J gene segment. A rearrangement was called productive if the CDR3 had no stop codons and remained in frame with V and J, and every other rearrangement was called non-productive. Following IMGT convention, CDR3 was defined as the stretch from the second conserved V-encoded cysteine up to the conserved J-encoded phenylalanine. The earlier analysis of 500 to 750 of the donors excluded any sequence lacking an unambiguous match to a single V gene segment. In an earlier analysis of approximately 560 of the donors, a V segment was called functional when productive rearrangements were above 56.7%, and segregating when the standard deviation between donors exceeded 5%. A statistical classification framework was built for diagnosing cytomegalovirus status from the catalog of TCR beta chain sequences. A later analysis assigned V and J genes by comparing TCR nucleotide sequences with IMGT/GENE-DB human TR gene sequences. A later analysis assigned CDR3 sequences and most-parsimonious VDJ recombination scenarios with the TCRdist pipeline. In a later analysis, each TCR beta chain was defined by its CDR3 amino acid sequence together with its V-gene family, and reads without a unique V-gene family were excluded. In a later analysis, fewer than 600 highly shared, low-generation-probability nucleotide sequences were removed to address suspected cross-contamination and a sequencing artifact. For each public chain, a later analysis derived a clonal expansion index from normalized ranks of inferred template counts within each repertoire. Generation probabilities in a later analysis came from a VDJ recombination model fitted to out-of-frame rearrangements, and those results were checked against IGoR. Hypergeometric tests were used in a later analysis to score TCR-TCR, TCR-HLA and TCR-CMV co-occurrence, with a repertoire-size bias correction applied to the TCR pairs. To estimate false discovery rates, a later analysis permuted the HLA or CMV assignments 20 times. In a later analysis, co-occurring TCRs were grouped using DBSCAN, with TCRdist sequence similarity added in when clustering inside HLA-allele-positive subsets. Repertoires with fewer than 30,000 or more than 120,000 public chains were left out of co-occurrence clustering, as were about five repertoires with anomalous nucleotide sharing. The table was pulled from immuneACCESS by TCRdb, which kept in-frame rearrangements only. Such tables lose some clones; where checked, under half of the loss comes from unresolved V genes, and the rest has no known cause. D and trimming were read from the DNA, whereas the V and J calls and clone size are those reported in that table. Counted in this sample were hundreds of thousands of clones; approximately 70% of them appeared once. The top ten hold around 2.6% of the sample.

CDR1 and CDR2 were assigned from the germline V gene as SGHRS and YFSETQ. The trim is 6 bases for V and 0 bases for J, with a gap of 19 bases between the germline ends. Including the terminal cysteine and phenylalanine, the CDR3 comprises 17 residues. The read is trimmed to its CDR3 DNA, 51 bases read in frame from base 1. The TCR sequence derives from a man in his forties or fifties in good health and CMV-seropositive. What was sequenced was PBMCs. The chain employs TRBV5-1 and TRBJ1-3; a tentative D match to TRBD1 spans 5 bases. The nucleotides are TGCGCCAGCAAACACGGGGGTGAGGCTACCTCTGGAAACACCATATATTTT. It is translated as CASKHGGEATSGNTIYF.